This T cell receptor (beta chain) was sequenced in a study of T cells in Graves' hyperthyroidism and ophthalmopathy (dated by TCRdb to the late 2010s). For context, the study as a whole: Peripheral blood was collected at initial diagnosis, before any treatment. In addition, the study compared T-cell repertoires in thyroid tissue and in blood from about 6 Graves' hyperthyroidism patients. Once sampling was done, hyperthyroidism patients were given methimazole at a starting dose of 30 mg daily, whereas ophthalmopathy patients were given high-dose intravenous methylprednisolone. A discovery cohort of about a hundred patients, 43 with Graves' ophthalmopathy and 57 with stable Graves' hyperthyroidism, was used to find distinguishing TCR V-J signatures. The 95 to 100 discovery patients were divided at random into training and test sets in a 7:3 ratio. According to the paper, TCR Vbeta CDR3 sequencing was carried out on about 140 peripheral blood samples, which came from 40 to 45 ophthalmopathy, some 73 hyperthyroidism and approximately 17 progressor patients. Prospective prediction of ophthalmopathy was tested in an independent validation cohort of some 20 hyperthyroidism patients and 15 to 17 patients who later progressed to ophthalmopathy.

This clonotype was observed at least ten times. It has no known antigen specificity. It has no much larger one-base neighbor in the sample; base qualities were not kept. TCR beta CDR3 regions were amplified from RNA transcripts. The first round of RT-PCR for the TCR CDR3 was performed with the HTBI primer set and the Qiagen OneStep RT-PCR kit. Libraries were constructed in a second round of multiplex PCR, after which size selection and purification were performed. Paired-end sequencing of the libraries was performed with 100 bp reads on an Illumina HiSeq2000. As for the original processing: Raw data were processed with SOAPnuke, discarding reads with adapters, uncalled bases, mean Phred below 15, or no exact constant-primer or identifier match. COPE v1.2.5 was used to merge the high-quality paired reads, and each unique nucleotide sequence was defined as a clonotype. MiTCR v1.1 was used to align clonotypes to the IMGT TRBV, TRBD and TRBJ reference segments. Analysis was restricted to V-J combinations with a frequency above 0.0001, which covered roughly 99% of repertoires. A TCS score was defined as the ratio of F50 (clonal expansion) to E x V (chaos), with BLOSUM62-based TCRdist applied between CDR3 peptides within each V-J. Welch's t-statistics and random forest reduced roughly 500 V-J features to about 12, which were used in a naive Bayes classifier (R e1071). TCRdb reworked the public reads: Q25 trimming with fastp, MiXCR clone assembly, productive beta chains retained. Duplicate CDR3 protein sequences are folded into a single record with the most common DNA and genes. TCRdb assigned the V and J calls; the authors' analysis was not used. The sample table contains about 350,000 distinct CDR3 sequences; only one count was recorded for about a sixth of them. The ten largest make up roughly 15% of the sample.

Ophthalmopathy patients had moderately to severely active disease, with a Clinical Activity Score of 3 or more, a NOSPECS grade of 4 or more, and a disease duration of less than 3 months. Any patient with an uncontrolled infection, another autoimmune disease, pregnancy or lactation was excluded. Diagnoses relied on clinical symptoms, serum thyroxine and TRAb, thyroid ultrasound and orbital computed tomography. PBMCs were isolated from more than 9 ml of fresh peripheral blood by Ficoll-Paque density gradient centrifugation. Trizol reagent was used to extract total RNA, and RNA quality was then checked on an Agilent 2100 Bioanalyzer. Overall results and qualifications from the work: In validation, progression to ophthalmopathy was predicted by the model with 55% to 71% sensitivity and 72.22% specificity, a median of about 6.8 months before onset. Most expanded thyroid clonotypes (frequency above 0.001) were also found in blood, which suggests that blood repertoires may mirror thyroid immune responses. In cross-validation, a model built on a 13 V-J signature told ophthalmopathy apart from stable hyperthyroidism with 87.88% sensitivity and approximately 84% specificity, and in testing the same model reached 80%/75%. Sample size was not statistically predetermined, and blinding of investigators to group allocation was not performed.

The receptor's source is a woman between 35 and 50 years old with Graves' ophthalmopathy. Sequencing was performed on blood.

The DNA reads as follows: TGTGCCAGCAGTTGGGCTAGCGGTTACACAGATACGCAGTATTTT. It encodes CASSWASGYTDTQYF. Recombination connected TRBV6-5 to TRBJ2-3; 7 central nucleotides agree with TRBD2. The CDR3 holds 15 amino acids from the cysteine to the phenylalanine. The only DNA kept is the CDR3, 45 bases in frame from the first base. Unmatched junction bases come to 6, with V trimmed by 4 bases and J by 2 bases. Sequences MNHEY (CDR1) and SVGAGI (CDR2) are obtained from the germline V gene.